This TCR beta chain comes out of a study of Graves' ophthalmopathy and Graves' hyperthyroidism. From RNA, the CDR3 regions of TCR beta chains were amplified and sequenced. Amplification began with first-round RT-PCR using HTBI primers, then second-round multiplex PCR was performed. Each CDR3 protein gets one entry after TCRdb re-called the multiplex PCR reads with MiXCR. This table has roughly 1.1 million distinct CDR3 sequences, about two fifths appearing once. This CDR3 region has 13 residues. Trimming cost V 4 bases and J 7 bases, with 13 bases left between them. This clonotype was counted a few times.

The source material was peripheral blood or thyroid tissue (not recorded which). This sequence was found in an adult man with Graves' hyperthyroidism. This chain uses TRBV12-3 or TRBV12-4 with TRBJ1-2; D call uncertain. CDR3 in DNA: TGTGCCAGCAGTTCCGACAAGGCCCGTGGCTACACCTTC. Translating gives CASSSDKARGYTF.